Included here is one T cell receptor beta chain sequence, with context. It lacks a known antigen. It has no much larger one-base neighbor in the sample; base qualities were not kept. One collaborating source in Seattle enrolled patients during active infection and followed them longitudinally through the course of disease. Collaborating institutions collected whole blood in K2EDTA tubes following their own protocols. For TCRbeta analysis, collaborators shipped samples in one of three forms: frozen whole blood, isolated PBMCs, or DNA extracted from either of those sample types. The sample belongs to a study of blood T cell repertoires in COVID-19 (dated by TCRdb to the early 2020s). Study-level background: Samples from collaborators originated in the United States, Italy and Spain and spanned both the acute and convalescent phases of COVID-19. HLA class I and class II types, where available, came from metadata supplied by the sample provider rather than from assay-based typing. The prospective study material was composed of cDNA or gDNA derived from T cells, B-cell-depleted T cells, or PBMCs. Subjects who had been exposed to COVID-19, were actively infected with it, or had recovered from it provided the deeply sampled blood TCRbeta repertoires that made up the dataset. A freely available public database, intended as a resource for researchers studying the immune response to SARS-CoV-2, is where the repertoires were released. The sample metadata nearly always contained a de-identified subject ID, COVID-19 status, age in years and sex. The samples were drawn from two sources: the first 160 participants of the ongoing ImmuneRACE study, and 950 to 1,500 subjects contributed by 6 global collaborators.

TCRbeta CDR3 regions were amplified from genomic DNA by means of the immunoSEQ Assay, a bias-controlled multiplex PCR. Per the original workflow: The number of nucleated cells in each sample was estimated by amplification of reference gene primers within the assay. To quantify the absolute abundance of each unique TCRbeta CDR3 rearrangement, sequence reads were collapsed and filtered. For each sample, productive Simpson clonality was calculated as the square root of Simpson's diversity index over productive rearrangements. The immuneACCESS repertoire file appears here via TCRdb, limited to in-frame rearrangements. These files lack a portion of the clones; in checked studies, under half of the deficit traces to unresolved V genes, and the cause of the others is not known. The D gene and trimming were derived from the DNA, and the V and J assignments and clone size from that table. This sample has around 270,000 clones in its table, and around 92% of those were observed once. The ten largest clones capture just over 2.5% of the sample.

Findings and caveats that apply to the study as a whole: How much clinical and demographic metadata was included differed by source and by participant, and the metadata was provided uncurated.

Sample: peripheral blood. The TCR comes from a person between 18 and 35 years old with COVID-19, enrolled during active disease.

The encoded CDR3 is CASSPGTGTNTEAFF. The base sequence is TGTGCCAGCAGTCCCGGGACAGGGACGAACACTGAAGCTTTCTTT. Recombination joined TRBV2 with TRBJ1-1, with TRBD1 matching 9 junction bases. CDR1 and CDR2, per the germline V gene, are SNHLY and FYNNEI. The CDR3 numbers 15 residues from cysteine through phenylalanine. Only the CDR3 portion is preserved as DNA: 45 bases, with reading frame beginning at the first base. Germline trimming amounts to 5 bases on V and 1 base on J, with 5 as the count of junction bases outside the gene matches.